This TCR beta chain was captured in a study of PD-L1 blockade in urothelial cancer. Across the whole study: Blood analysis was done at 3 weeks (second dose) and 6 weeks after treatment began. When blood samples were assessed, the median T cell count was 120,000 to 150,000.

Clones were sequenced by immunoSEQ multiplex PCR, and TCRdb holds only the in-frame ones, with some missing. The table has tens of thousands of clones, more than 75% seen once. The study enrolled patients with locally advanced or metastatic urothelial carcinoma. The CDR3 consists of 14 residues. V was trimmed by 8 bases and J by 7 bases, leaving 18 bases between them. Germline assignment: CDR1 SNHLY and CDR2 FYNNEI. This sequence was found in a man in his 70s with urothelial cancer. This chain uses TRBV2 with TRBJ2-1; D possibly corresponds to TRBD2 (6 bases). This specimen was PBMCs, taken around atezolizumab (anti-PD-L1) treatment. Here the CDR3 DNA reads TGTGCCAGCGATCGGGAGTCCGCTAGTAATGAGCAGTTCTTC. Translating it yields CASDRESASNEQFF.